This T cell receptor (beta chain) originates from a study of blood T cells in healthy people across ages. About this clonotype itself: Its antigen is undetermined.

Combining a sample-barcoded 5' primer with a J-beta primer mix, a second PCR ran for roughly 6 to 11 cycles. CDR3-containing paired-end reads numbering at least 3 million came from each sample. TCRdb independently ran MiXCR on the 5' RACE reads; one entry per CDR3 protein. This table has roughly 800,000 distinct CDR3 sequences, about 62% appearing once. CDR1 and CDR2 from the germline V gene are SGHTA and FQGNSA. V was trimmed by 2 bases and J by 2 bases, leaving 13 bases between them. The CDR3 sequence is 15 residues long. Overall study results and limits: Per-million-T-cell TCR beta diversity fell roughly linearly with age. Diversity was higher, and naive CD4+ cells more numerous, in long-lived donors than in aged donors.

Each sample had at least 7 million PBMCs isolated. The sequenced sample was blood. The sequence derives from a man aged 25-40 years in good health. The V and J genes are TRBV7-2 and TRBJ2-7; the D gene is possibly TRBD1 (6 bases). As DNA, the CDR3 is TGTGCCAGCAGCTTATCTGGGACATTAACCTACGAGCAGTACTTC. This sequence encodes CASSLSGTLTYEQYF.